This note documents a single T cell receptor beta chain sequence. This sample is part of a study of somatic mutations in cytotoxic T cells in rheumatoid arthritis. Across the whole study: Patient blood (30 ml EDTA) was taken immediately after diagnosis and before treatment.

Method: immunoSEQ multiplex PCR; TCRdb's copy keeps in-frame clones and lacks some. Counted here are around 23,000 clones, more than 80% occurring once; the ten biggest clones make up roughly 3.8%. The germline V gene encodes CDR1 MGHRA and CDR2 YSYEKL. The V gene lost 1 base and the J gene lost 0 bases, with 6 bases spanning the gap. The CDR3 has 14 residues. This clonotype was sampled from an adult with rheumatoid arthritis. Sequencing was done on a sample of CD8+ T cells sorted from blood. The J gene is TRBJ1-1, the V gene TRBV4-1; no definite D call. The DNA of the CDR3 is TGCGCCAGCAGCCAAGTTACGGTGAACACTGAAGCTTTCTTT. Amino acids: CASSQVTVNTEAFF.